These 15 T cell receptor beta chains were all obtained from the same sample, sequenced in a study of Graves' ophthalmopathy and Graves' hyperthyroidism (dated by TCRdb to the late 2010s). The data were produced on an Illumina HiSeq 2000. For repertoire sequencing, the TCR beta CDR3 regions were amplified from RNA transcripts. HTBI primers and the Qiagen OneStep RT-PCR kit were used in a first-round RT-PCR, which was followed by a second-round multiplex PCR, size selection and purification. TCRdb cleaned the public reads at Q25 with fastp, built clones with MiXCR and kept in-frame beta chains. Duplicate CDR3 protein sequences are folded into a single record with the most common DNA and genes. The sample contains about 620,000 distinct CDR3 sequences, 22% of them found a single time. More than 5.5% of the sample lies in the top ten. The material sequenced was peripheral blood. The source of these receptors is a woman aged 18-29 years with stable Graves' hyperthyroidism. Some clones in this sample may be carry-over from other donors' samples. Donor details come from another sample of the same person, matched by shared clones.

This clonotype was counted many times. The chain joins TRBV12-3 or TRBV12-4 to TRBJ2-7; TRBD1 is a possible D gene (6 bases). The V gene lost 2 bases and the J gene lost 5 bases, with 13 bases spanning the gap. CDR3 length: 14 residues. For the CDR3, the DNA is TGTGCCAGCAGTTTAAACAGGGAGTTCGACGAGCAGTACTTC. Protein product: CASSLNREFDEQYF.

This clonotype was seen many times. The rearrangement uses TRBV20-1 and TRBJ2-7; D remains unclear. Germline CDR1 DFQATT, CDR2 SNEGSKA (reference sequence). V lost 4 bases and J 0 bases, leaving 7 bases between the germline ends. This CDR3 has 12 amino acids. CDR3 amino acids: CSANANSYEQYF. In DNA, the CDR3 is TGCAGTGCTAATGCTAACTCCTACGAGCAGTACTTC.

This clonotype occurred many times. The chain joins TRBV12-3 or TRBV12-4 to TRBJ1-6; D not resolved. CDR3 length equals 15 residues. The V end was cut by 7 bases, the J end by 0 bases, with 10 bases between. CDR3 in amino acids: CASTHHSSYNSPLHF. For the CDR3, the DNA is TGTGCCAGCACCCATCACAGCTCCTATAATTCACCCCTCCACTTT.

V and J are TRBV19 and TRBJ1-5; 9 bases align to TRBD1. The CDR3 has 13 residues. Germline loops: CDR1 LNHDA, CDR2 SQIVND (reference sequence). DNA of the CDR3: TGTGACCCGGGACAGGGTGATAATCAGCCCCAGCATTTT. Amino acids: CDPGQGDNQPQHF.

There are many counts of this clonotype. The genes are TRBV7-2 and TRBJ2-7; D is undetermined. Germline V gene lookup returns CDR1 SGHTA and CDR2 FQGNSA. The CDR3 is 14 residues long. Between the trimmed V and J ends, which lost 7 bases and 4 bases, there was a span of 17 bases. The CDR3 coding sequence is TGTGCCAGCACTCAGGATCGAGAAGCTTACGAGCAGTACTTC. Translation: CASTQDREAYEQYF.

In its sample, this clonotype was seen many times. The chain employs TRBV24-1 and TRBJ2-2; the D is unclear. The germline V gene has CDR1 KGHDR and CDR2 SFDVKD. V shed 1 base and J shed 7 bases, with 18 bases lying between them. The CDR3 sequence is 17 residues long. The CDR3 bases are TGTGCCACCAGTGATTTAGTAACGGCTGCGCGGCTCGGGGAGCTGTTTTTT. It specifies CATSDLVTAARLGELFF.

This clonotype came up a few times. The rearrangement links TRBV30 to TRBJ2-7; D not certain. The germline V and J ends were trimmed by 2 bases and 2 bases, with 7 bases remaining between them. This CDR3 spans 12 amino acids. Germline CDR1 and CDR2: GTSNPN and SVGIG (reference sequence). The CDR3 region is CAWSLETYEQYF. CDR3 in DNA: TGTGCCTGGAGTTTGGAGACCTACGAGCAGTACTTC.

There are many counts of this clonotype. The chain joins TRBV6-5 to TRBJ2-7, with D unclear. Germline CDR1 reads MNHEY; CDR2 reads SVGAGI. The CDR3 spans 13 residues. Trimming took off 0 bases at V and 5 bases at J, with 8 bases between the two ends. Here the CDR3 reads CASSYSGFNEQYF. Written as DNA, the CDR3 is TGTGCCAGCAGTTACTCGGGGTTCAACGAGCAGTACTTC.

Many counts were recorded for this clonotype. The chain links TRBV28 to TRBJ1-2; 7 positions agree with TRBD1. The CDR3 runs to 12 residues. Germline CDR1 reads MDHEN; CDR2 reads SYDVKM. With V trimmed by 6 bases and J by 7 bases, 5 bases remained unmatched. CDR3 sequence: CASSRGTAGYTF. The CDR3 nucleotides read TGTGCCAGCAGCCGAGGGACAGCTGGCTACACCTTC.

The genes are TRBV6-2 or TRBV6-3 and TRBJ2-7, with 7 bases aligning to TRBD2. The V segment lost 2 bases and the J segment 0 bases; nucleotides outside the gene matches: 16. Germline V gives CDR1 MNHEY, CDR2 SVGEGT. The CDR3 sequence is 19 residues long. The CDR3 sequence is CASSYEGPPASGVSYEQYF. CDR3 coding DNA: TGTGCCAGCAGTTACGAGGGACCCCCAGCTAGCGGAGTCTCCTACGAGCAGTACTTC.

The rearrangement joins TRBV5-1 to TRBJ1-1; 8 nucleotides line up with TRBD1. CDR1 SGHRS and CDR2 YFSETQ come from the germline V gene. The CDR3 is made up of 15 amino acids. V lost 4 bases, J lost 7 bases, and 12 bases stayed unmatched. The CDR3 coding sequence is TGCGCCAGCAGCCTGGTCGCAGGGGGCTTTGATGAAGCTTTCTTT. It specifies CASSLVAGGFDEAFF.

The V and J genes are TRBV15 and TRBJ1-1, with D uncertain. V lost 3 bases and J 1 base, leaving 9 bases between the germline ends. Germline CDR1 LNHNV, CDR2 YYDKDF (reference sequence). This CDR3 region has 14 residues. The CDR3 DNA reads as TGTGCCACCAGCAGGCCGGGTCCGAACACTGAAGCTTTCTTT. Encoded protein: CATSRPGPNTEAFF.

This clonotype was seen many times. The chain joins TRBV29-1 to TRBJ1-3; 7 bases are shared with TRBD1. CDR1 and CDR2 from the germline V gene are SQVTM and ANQGSEA. Losses at the gene ends were 6 bases for V and 0 bases for J; bases not matched to a gene: 5. This CDR3 contains 14 residues. Here the CDR3 reads CSVPGTASGNTIYF. As DNA, the CDR3 is TGCAGCGTCCCCGGGACAGCCTCTGGAAACACCATATATTTT. The full variable domain, rest sourced from reference TRBV29-1 and TRBJ1-3, is SAVISQKPSRDICQRGTSLTIQCQVDSQVTMMFWYRQQPGQSLTLIATANQGSEATYESGFVIDKFPISRPNLTFSTLTVSNMSPEDSSIYLCSVPGTASGNTIYFGEGSWLTVV.

This clonotype was seen at least ten times. V and J are TRBV27 and TRBJ1-5; TRBD1 matches 8 bases. V lost 4 bases and J lost 7; bases outside the gene matches: 6. The CDR3 sequence is 14 residues long. CDR1 MNHEY and CDR2 SMNVEV come from the germline V gene (reference sequence). The CDR3 loop is CASSSQGGKQPQHF. In DNA form, the CDR3 reads TGTGCCAGCAGTTCACAGGGGGGAAAACAGCCCCAGCATTTT.

This clonotype occurred many times. V and J are TRBV12-5 and TRBJ1-2; D remains ambiguous. V shed 1 base and J shed 4 bases, with 10 bases lying between them. The CDR3 sequence is 14 residues long. CDR1 is LGHNT, CDR2 FRNRAP, per germline. CDR3 coding DNA: TGTGCTAGTGGTTTGGGCGAACGGAGCTATGGCTACACCTTC. Translation gives CASGLGERSYGYTF.